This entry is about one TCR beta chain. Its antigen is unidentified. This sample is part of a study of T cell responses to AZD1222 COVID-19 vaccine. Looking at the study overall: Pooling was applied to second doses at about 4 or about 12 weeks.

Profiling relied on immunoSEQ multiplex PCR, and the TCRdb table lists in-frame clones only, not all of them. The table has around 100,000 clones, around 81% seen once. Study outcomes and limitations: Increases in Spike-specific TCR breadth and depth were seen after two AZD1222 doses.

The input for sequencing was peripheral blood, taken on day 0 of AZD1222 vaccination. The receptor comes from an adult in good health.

The chain's CDR3 is CASSFDRGNPKQYF. The CDR3 region has the DNA TGTGCCAGCAGCTTCGACAGGGGGAACCCTAAGCAGTACTTC. This chain joins TRBV5-4 and TRBJ2-7; 9 nucleotides align to TRBD1. The CDR3 has 14 residues. Per germline, CDR1 SGHNT and CDR2 YYREEE (reference sequence). V was pared by 2 bases and J by 8 bases, with 8 bases of the junction left unmatched.